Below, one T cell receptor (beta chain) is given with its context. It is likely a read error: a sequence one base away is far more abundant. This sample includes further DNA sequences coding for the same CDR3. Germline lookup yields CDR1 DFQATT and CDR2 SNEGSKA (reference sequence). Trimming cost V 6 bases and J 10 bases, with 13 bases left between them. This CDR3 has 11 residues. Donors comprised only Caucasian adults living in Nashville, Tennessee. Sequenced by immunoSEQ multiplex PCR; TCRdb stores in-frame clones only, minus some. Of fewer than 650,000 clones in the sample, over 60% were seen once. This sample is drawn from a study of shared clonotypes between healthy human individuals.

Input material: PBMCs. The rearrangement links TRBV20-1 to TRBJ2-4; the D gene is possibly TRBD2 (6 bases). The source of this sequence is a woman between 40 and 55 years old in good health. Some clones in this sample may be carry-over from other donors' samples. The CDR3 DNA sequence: TGCAGTGCCAGGTCCGGGACTATTCAGTACTTC. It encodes CSARSGTIQYF.